This T cell receptor beta chain is from a study of long-term antiretroviral therapy in people with HIV. An immunoSEQ assay, version v3.0, was performed at survey level. Some clones are missing from TCRdb's copy, which holds only in-frame ones; the method was immunoSEQ multiplex PCR. The sample lists around 30,000 clones, almost 85% occurring once. Turning to this clone: Antigen: not known.

General study results and limits: Repertoires from HIV showed CDR3 length ranges narrower than those of controls.

This CDR3 is 15 amino acids long. The ends were cut back, 5 bases at V and 3 bases at J, with 17 bases in the middle. The germline V gene has CDR1 MDHEN and CDR2 SYDVKM. Treatment for every participant with HIV took place in the United States. This chain connects TRBV28 to TRBJ2-7; maybe TRBD1 (5 bases). Sequencing was performed on unsorted PBMCs, taken about 3.4 years after starting antiretroviral therapy. The sequence came from a man younger than 35 with HIV. The CDR3 here is CASSPQAGWDYEQYF. In nucleotides, the CDR3 is TGTGCCAGCAGTCCCCAGGCAGGGTGGGACTACGAGCAGTACTTC.